These T cell receptor beta chains were read from a single sample in a study of shared clonotypes between healthy human individuals. Generated by immunoSEQ multiplex PCR, the TCRdb table keeps only in-frame clones and is missing some. The table shows some 580,000 clones, with roughly 97% occurring only once. Sequencing was carried out using naive CD4+ T cells sorted from blood. Every receptor here comes from a woman aged 25 to 39 in good health. CDR3s include the opening cysteine and the closing phenylalanine or tryptophan. A D gene is named only where the DNA matches it firmly. The size of a clone is reported for some rows only, either as once, few or many, or as a class for expanded clones.

D | J | size | V | DNA | CDR3
. | TRBJ2-4 | . | TRBV25-1 | TGTGCCAGCAGTGTTGCAGGGGGCGGGAGAAACATTCAGTACTTC | CASSVAGGGRNIQYF
. | TRBJ1-3 | . | TRBV29-1 | TGCAGCGTTGAACCCGGGGGCTCTGGAAACACCATATATTTT | CSVEPGGSGNTIYF
. | TRBJ1-5 | . | TRBV6-5 | TGTGCCAGCAGTTACGCAGGGGTCAATCAGCCCCAGCATTTT | CASSYAGVNQPQHF
. | TRBJ2-1 | once | TRBV7-3 | TGTGCCAGCAGCTTATTCGGGGCTAGCTCCTACAATGAGCAGTTCTTC | CASSLFGASSYNEQFF
. | TRBJ2-7 | . | TRBV27 | TGTGCCAGCAGTCAAAACCTCGGGACGGTCACCTACGAGCAGTACTTC | CASSQNLGTVTYEQYF
. | TRBJ1-5 | few | TRBV30 | TGTGCCTGGAGCCGACAGGCGAATCAGCCCCAGCATTTT | CAWSRQANQPQHF
TRBD1 | TRBJ1-2 | . | TRBV18 | TGTGCCAGCTCACGGGGGACAGGGGGCGACTATGGCTACACCTTC | CASSRGTGGDYGYTF
. | TRBJ2-3 | . | TRBV10-3 | TGTGCCATCAGTGCGGCTACGGGCACAGATACGCAGTATTTT | CAISAATGTDTQYF
. | TRBJ2-7 | . | TRBV6-1 | TGTGCCAGCAGTGTCTCAGGAGTGACCTACGAGCAGTACTTC | CASSVSGVTYEQYF
. | TRBJ1-3 | . | TRBV19 | TGTGCCAGTAGTATCGCCGACTCTGGAAACACCATATATTTT | CASSIADSGNTIYF
TRBD1 | TRBJ1-5 | . | TRBV6-4 | TGTGCCAGCAGTGCACAGGGGGGTCAGCCCCAGCATTTT | CASSAQGGQPQHF
. | TRBJ2-7 | . | TRBV28 | TGTGCCAGCAGTTTATGGGCCGGGGCAGAGTACTTC | CASSLWAGAEYF
TRBD1 | TRBJ1-5 | . | TRBV10-3 | TGTGCCATCAGTGGGACAGGGGAGGGCAATCAGCCCCAGCATTTT | CAISGTGEGNQPQHF
. | TRBJ2-2 | . | TRBV25-1 | TGTGCCAGCAGTGCGACAGAATTAGCGCACAACGGGGAGCTGTTTTTT | CASSATELAHNGELFF
. | TRBJ2-1 | . | TRBV7-2 | TGTGCCAGCAGCTCCAGGGGGGCGACGGGGAATGAGCAGTTCTTC | CASSSRGATGNEQFF
TRBD1 | TRBJ2-3 | . | TRBV27 | TGTGCCAGCAGTTACGACCCCCGGGACAGGGTTAAAGATACGCAGTATTTT | CASSYDPRDRVKDTQYF
TRBD1 | TRBJ1-5 | . | TRBV28 | TGTGCCAGCAGTTTTTTACAGGGGCGCAATCAGCCCCAGCATTTT | CASSFLQGRNQPQHF
TRBD2 | TRBJ2-1 | . | TRBV28 | TGTGCCAGCAGTTTTGGGACTAGCGGGAGGAGTGAGCAGTTCTTC | CASSFGTSGRSEQFF
TRBD1 | TRBJ1-2 | . | TRBV5-1 | TGCGCCAGCAAATCTACAGGGGGTGGCTACACCTTC | CASKSTGGGYTF
TRBD1 | TRBJ2-7 | . | TRBV19 | TGTGCCAGTAGTCGAACATCGGGACAGGCTAATTCCTACGAGCAGTACTTC | CASSRTSGQANSYEQYF
. | TRBJ2-7 | . | TRBV7-6 | TGTGCCAGCAGCTCGCAGGGCTACGAGCAGTACTTC | CASSSQGYEQYF
TRBD1 | TRBJ1-3 | once | TRBV19 | TGTGCCACTAGGCCTTGGGACAGGTACTCTGGAAACACCATATATTTT | CATRPWDRYSGNTIYF
. | TRBJ1-2 | . | TRBV19 | TGTGCCAGTAGTATTCAGGGGACCCTCTATGGCTACACCTTC | CASSIQGTLYGYTF
. | TRBJ2-1 | . | TRBV19 | TGTGCCAGTAGTATGTCCCAGCAAAATGAGCAGTTCTTC | CASSMSQQNEQFF
. | TRBJ2-2 | . | TRBV4-1 | TGCGCCAGCAGCCAAGTGCAGGCTGTCGGGGAGCTGTTTTTT | CASSQVQAVGELFF
. | TRBJ2-2 | . | TRBV7-3 | TGTGCCAGCAGCCCCCTCCTGAACACCGGGGAGCTGTTTTTT | CASSPLLNTGELFF
. | TRBJ1-2 | . | TRBV5-1 | TGCGCCAGCAGCTTGTCAGGGATACCCTATGGCTACACCTTC | CASSLSGIPYGYTF
TRBD2 | TRBJ2-5 | . | TRBV7-2 | TGTGCCAGCAGCTTCGGGACTAGCAGCGAGACCCAGTACTTC | CASSFGTSSETQYF
. | TRBJ2-7 | . | TRBV10-2 | TGCGCCAGCAGTGAGACCTCAACCGACCTTCGCCGGGGGTACTTC | CASSETSTDLRRGYF
TRBD1 | TRBJ1-5 | . | TRBV7-9 | TGTGCCAGCAGCCGACAGGGGGACCAGCCCCAGCATTTT | CASSRQGDQPQHF
. | TRBJ2-5 | . | TRBV14 | TGTGCCAGCAGCCAAGAGTCACGAGAGACCCAGTACTTC | CASSQESRETQYF
. | TRBJ1-1 | . | TRBV15 | TGTGCCACCAGCAGCGGATTGGACACTGAAGCTTTCTTT | CATSSGLDTEAFF
TRBD2 | TRBJ2-7 | . | TRBV5-5 | TGTGCCAGCAGCACCCTAACCGGGACTAGTATCTACGAGCAGTACTTC | CASSTLTGTSIYEQYF
. | TRBJ1-3 | . | TRBV2 | TGTGCCAGCGCCCCGATCATTGGAAACACCATATATTTT | CASAPIIGNTIYF
TRBD2 | TRBJ2-1 | . | TRBV28 | TGTGCCAGCAGTTTAGGAATCGTTAGCGGGAGTTCCGTTGAGCAGTTCTTC | CASSLGIVSGSSVEQFF
. | TRBJ2-2 | . | TRBV9 | TGTGCCAGCAGCGTAGTGGGCGGGGAGCTGTTTTTT | CASSVVGGELFF
TRBD1 | TRBJ2-7 | . | TRBV11-2 | TGTGCCAGCACCCGGGACAGGGCCGGCGAGCAGTACTTC | CASTRDRAGEQYF
. | TRBJ1-1 | . | TRBV2 | TGTGCCAGCACCTCCGGAGGGGGGACTGAAGCTTTCTTT | CASTSGGGTEAFF
. | TRBJ2-7 | . | TRBV27 | TGTGCCAGCAGTCCACAGGGAGGGAGCGGCGAGCAGTACTTC | CASSPQGGSGEQYF
. | TRBJ2-5 | . | TRBV7-6 | TGTGCCAGCAGCCCGAGCAGGGAGACCCAGTACTTC | CASSPSRETQYF
. | TRBJ1-1 | . | TRBV7-9 | TGTGCCAGCAGCTTAGAACTTGTGGGCGGTTTCTTT | CASSLELVGGFF
. | TRBJ1-6 | . | TRBV28 | TGTGCCAGCACCTCTAATTCACCCCTCCACTTT | CASTSNSPLHF
. | TRBJ2-5 | . | TRBV28 | TGTGCCAGCAGTGACAGCACTTCTCTTGAACAGTACTTC | CASSDSTSLEQYF
. | TRBJ2-7 | . | TRBV6-1 | TGTGCCAGCAGCCATACAGGGAAGTCCTACGAGCAGTACTTC | CASSHTGKSYEQYF
. | TRBJ2-7 | . | TRBV6-5 | TGTGCCAGCAGCCGCAACACAGGATCCTACGAGCAGTACTTC | CASSRNTGSYEQYF
TRBD2 | TRBJ2-7 | . | TRBV27 | TGTGCCAGCAGTTTTACTAGCGGGAGCTCCTACGAGCAGTACTTC | CASSFTSGSSYEQYF
TRBD2 | TRBJ2-7 | . | TRBV28 | TGTGCCAGCAGTTCCCCAGCGGGAGGGCCGACCTACGAGCAGTACTTC | CASSSPAGGPTYEQYF
TRBD1 | TRBJ1-1 | once | TRBV5-1 | TGCGCCAGCAGCGTCTCCCCTTCCGGGACAGGGGTTTCTGAAGCTTTCTTT | CASSVSPSGTGVSEAFF
. | TRBJ2-6 | . | TRBV14 | TGTGCCAGCAGCCCCCGTACGGTGGGGCCTGTGTCTGGGGCCAACGTCCTGACTTTC | CASSPRTVGPVSGANVLTF
. | TRBJ1-2 | . | TRBV5-1 | TGCGCCACCAAAGAGGGGTTATGGGGCTACACCTTC | CATKEGLWGYTF
. | TRBJ1-3 | . | TRBV29-1 | TGCAGCGCCCACACTGCTGGAAACACCATATATTTT | CSAHTAGNTIYF
TRBD2 | TRBJ2-1 | . | TRBV6-1 | TGTGCCAGCAGTGCGCGGACTAGCGGGAGGGGAAATGAGCAGTTCTTC | CASSARTSGRGNEQFF
TRBD1 | TRBJ1-1 | . | TRBV6-5 | TGTGCCAGCAGGGACAGGGGGAACACTGAAGCTTTCTTT | CASRDRGNTEAFF
TRBD1 | TRBJ1-4 | . | TRBV29-1 | TGCAGCGTTGTTAAAGCCGGGACAGGTGAAAAACTGTTTTTT | CSVVKAGTGEKLFF
. | TRBJ2-2 | . | TRBV2 | TGTGCCAGCAGTGAGCTTATCGGAAACACCGGGGAGCTGTTTTTT | CASSELIGNTGELFF
. | TRBJ2-3 | . | TRBV5-5 | TGTGCCAGCAGCTGGATCCACGGAGGCCCGCAGTATTTT | CASSWIHGGPQYF
. | TRBJ2-7 | . | TRBV6-1 | TGTGCCAGCAGGGGGGCCGAGTTCTCCTACGAGCAGTACTTC | CASRGAEFSYEQYF
TRBD2 | TRBJ2-7 | . | TRBV2 | TGTGCCAGCTGTAGGTTTCTAGCGGGATTGTGCGAGCAGTACTTC | CASCRFLAGLCEQYF
TRBD1 | TRBJ2-5 | . | TRBV7-9 | TGTGCCAGCACCACAGGGGGGCAAGAGACCCAGTACTTC | CASTTGGQETQYF